This T cell receptor (beta chain) was sequenced in a study of blood T cell repertoires in COVID-19. CDR3 length: 17 amino acids. Trimming stripped 1 base from V and 2 bases from J, with 14 bases between. Germline values: CDR1 LNHNV, CDR2 YYDKDF (reference sequence). Profiled with immunoSEQ multiplex PCR; TCRdb holds only in-frame clones, not every one. The sample lists about 440,000 clones; approximately 88% were seen once. Seattle patient enrollment occurred during active infection, with longitudinal follow-up thereafter. The rearrangement uses TRBV15 and TRBJ1-4; D might be TRBD1 (5 bases). The source of this sequence is a woman between 45 and 65 years old with COVID-19, enrolled during active disease. Sequenced: peripheral blood. The CDR3 bases are TGTGCCACCAGCAGAGGTGGGCTGGCAGGGACTAATGAAAAACTGTTTTTT. Amino acids: CATSRGGLAGTNEKLFF. The whole variable domain, remainder taken from reference TRBV15 and TRBJ1-4, is DAMVIQNPRYQVTQFGKPVTLSCSQTLNHNVMYWYQQKSSQAPKLLFHYYDKDFNNEADTPDNFQSRRPNTSFCFLDIRSPGLGDTAMYLCATSRGGLAGTNEKLFFGSGTQLSVL.